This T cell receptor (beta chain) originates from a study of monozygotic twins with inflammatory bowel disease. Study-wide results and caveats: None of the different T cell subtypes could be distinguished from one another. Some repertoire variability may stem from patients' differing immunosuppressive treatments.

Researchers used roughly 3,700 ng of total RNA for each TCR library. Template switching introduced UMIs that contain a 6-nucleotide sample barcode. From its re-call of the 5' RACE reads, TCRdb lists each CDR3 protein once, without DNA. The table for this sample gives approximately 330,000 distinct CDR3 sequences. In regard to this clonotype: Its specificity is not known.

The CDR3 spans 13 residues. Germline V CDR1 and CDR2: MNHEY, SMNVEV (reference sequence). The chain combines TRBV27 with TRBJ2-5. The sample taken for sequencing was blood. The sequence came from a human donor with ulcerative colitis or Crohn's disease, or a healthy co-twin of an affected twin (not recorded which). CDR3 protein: CASSLSIGETQYF.